Each of the 25 T cell receptor beta chains below was sequenced from the same sample in a study of shared clonotypes between healthy human individuals. Libraries were prepared by immunoSEQ multiplex PCR; TCRdb keeps only in-frame clonotypes and omits some of them. The sample has a few million clones; approximately 95% are singletons. The material sequenced was naive CD4+ T cells from PBMCs. This sample's subset: CD45RA+ positively selected. The receptors were gathered from a man aged 18 to 30 in good health. Some clones in this sample may be carry-over from other donors' samples.

This chain connects TRBV7-2 to TRBJ1-2, with D unresolved. Trimming removed 3 bases at V and 8 bases at J, with 7 bases between. The CDR3 is 11 residues long. The germline gives CDR1 SGHTA, CDR2 FQGNSA. Here the CDR3 reads CASSFHEGYTF. Written as DNA, the CDR3 is TGTGCCAGCAGCTTTCATGAAGGCTACACCTTC.

As regards this clone: Additional DNA sequences in this sample encode the identical CDR3. The chain combines TRBV5-1 with TRBJ2-2, with D unclear. The V end lost 0 bases, the J end lost 7 bases, and 4 bases lay between the germline ends. CDR1 is SGHRS, CDR2 YFSETQ, per germline. The CDR3 runs 12 residues. CDR3: CASSLEGGELFF. The CDR3 DNA follows: TGCGCCAGCAGCTTGGAAGGCGGGGAGCTGTTTTTT.

The CDR3 sequence: CAWTMVGTPNTGELFF. For the CDR3, the DNA is TGTGCCTGGACCATGGTGGGGACCCCGAACACCGGGGAGCTGTTTTTT. The genes are TRBV30 and TRBJ2-2; D is perhaps TRBD1 or TRBD2 (5 bases each). Trimming took 4 bases from V and 0 from J, leaving 15 bases between them. The germline gives CDR1 GTSNPN, CDR2 SVGIG (reference sequence). The CDR3 sequence is 16 residues long.

Points on this clone: In the same sample, other DNA sequences code for this CDR3. The V call is TRBV7-3, the J call TRBJ2-2, with unresolved D. Germline lookup yields CDR1 SGHTA and CDR2 FQGTGA. The CDR3 runs to 12 residues. V was cut by 4 bases and J by 5 bases, with 5 bases left in between. The CDR3 here is CASSSYTGELFF. DNA of the CDR3: TGTGCCAGCAGCTCTTATACCGGGGAGCTGTTTTTT.

The rearrangement joins TRBV5-1 to TRBJ2-2; 8 bases are a match to TRBD2. The CDR3 spans 14 residues. Germline V gene data show CDR1 as SGHRS and CDR2 as YFSETQ. With V trimmed by 4 bases and J by 9 bases, 8 bases remained unmatched. The CDR3 DNA reads as TGCGCCAGCAGCCTGGGACTAGATAGGCGGGAGCTGTTTTTT. It is translated as CASSLGLDRRELFF.

This chain joins TRBV11-2 and TRBJ2-3, with a tentative D call TRBD2 (5 bases). The CDR3 has 13 residues. Germline assignment: CDR1 SGHAT and CDR2 FQNNGV. V dropped 1 base and J dropped 6 bases, with 8 bases sitting between them. The DNA of the CDR3 is TGTGCCAGCAGCTTAGTCGGGGTGGATACGCAGTATTTT. Its translation: CASSLVGVDTQYF.

The V call is TRBV27, the J call TRBJ2-7; no clear D gene. The CDR3 contains 14 residues. V was trimmed by 2 bases and J by 9 bases, leaving 17 bases between them. Germline CDR1 is MNHEY and CDR2 is SMNVEV (reference sequence). The CDR3 protein is CASSLRQSMSGQYF. The DNA for the CDR3 is TGTGCCAGCAGTTTAAGGCAGTCTATGTCGGGGCAGTACTTC.

As concerns this clone: Other DNA sequences from this sample encode an identical CDR3 as well. The V call is TRBV5-1, the J call TRBJ2-7; D not resolved. The CDR3 runs to 15 residues. Germline CDR1 SGHRS, CDR2 YFSETQ. V gave up 0 bases and J gave up 3 bases, with 13 bases separating them. The CDR3 bases are TGCGCCAGCAGCTTGGTGTCGGGTTCCAACTACGAGCAGTACTTC. Translated: CASSLVSGSNYEQYF.

The chain links TRBV23-1 to TRBJ2-7, with D uncertain. TRBV23-1 is identified as an open reading frame with a role that is uncertain. The CDR3 covers 17 residues. The V and J ends lost 3 bases and 3 bases respectively, with 21 bases between them. The DNA for the CDR3 is TGCGCCAGCAGTCACCCACGTAATCTGGATTGGCGCTACGAGCAGTACTTC. This translates into CASSHPRNLDWRYEQYF.

The gene calls are TRBV11-3 and TRBJ2-1; no firm D call. CDR3 length: 14 amino acids. Trimming cost V 4 bases and J 11 bases, with 18 bases left between them. Germline V gene sequence: CDR1 SGHNT, CDR2 YENEEA. CDR3 in amino acids: CASSSSAVAGKQFF. CDR3 DNA sequence: TGTGCCAGCAGCTCCTCTGCGGTAGCAGGAAAGCAGTTCTTC.

A word on this clone: This sample includes further DNA sequences coding for the same CDR3. Here the CDR3 DNA reads TGTGCCAGCAGTTTAAGGGGACCTACCTACGAGCAGTACTTC. Its protein is CASSLRGPTYEQYF. V gene TRBV28 combines with J gene TRBJ2-7; D tentatively fits TRBD1 or TRBD2 (5 bases each). The CDR3 is made up of 14 amino acids. Per the germline V gene, CDR1 is MDHEN and CDR2 is SYDVKM. V lost 2 bases, J lost 2 bases, and 10 bases lay in between.

CDR3 DNA sequence: TGTGCCAGCAGCGTGGGGATCTACGAGCAGTACTTC. Its protein product is CASSVGIYEQYF. The chain carries TRBV2 and TRBJ2-7; D gene ambiguous. This CDR3 has 12 amino acids. The V gene's germline CDR1 is SNHLY and CDR2 FYNNEI. V lost 6 bases to trimming and J lost 3 bases, with 9 bases between them.

This rearrangement joins TRBV7-6 to TRBJ1-1, with D maybe TRBD1 (5 bases). V was trimmed by 3 bases and J by 1 base, leaving 15 bases between them. This CDR3 is built from 16 residues. The germline gives CDR1 SGHVS, CDR2 FNYEAQ. In nucleotides, the CDR3 is TGTGCCAGCAGCTTTACCCATACAGGAACGAACACTGAAGCTTTCTTT. Residues: CASSFTHTGTNTEAFF.

The chain recombines TRBV15 with TRBJ2-2; 7 bases are a match to TRBD2. This CDR3 is 14 amino acids long. The germline V gene encodes CDR1 LNHNV and CDR2 YYDKDF (reference sequence). V lost 5 bases to trimming and J lost 1 base; unmatched junction nucleotides: 1. The CDR3 DNA reads as TGTGCCACCAGCGGCGGGAGGAACACCGGGGAGCTGTTTTTT. It specifies CATSGGRNTGELFF.

V is TRBV6-5 and J is TRBJ1-3, with D perhaps TRBD1 (5 bases). Trimming removed 2 bases from V and 1 base from J, with 9 bases in between. The CDR3 consists of 15 residues. Germline-derived CDR1 and CDR2 are MNHEY and SVGAGI. CDR3 sequence (DNA): TGTGCCAGCAGTTACGCGGGGGTATCTGGAAACACCATATATTTT. This sequence encodes CASSYAGVSGNTIYF.

The gene calls are TRBV9 and TRBJ2-2; unclear D gene. In germline, CDR1 is SGDLS, CDR2 YYNGEE. The CDR3 is made up of 14 amino acids. V was clipped by 0 bases and J by 5 bases, with 8 bases between them. For the CDR3, the DNA is TGTGCCAGCAGCGTAGATCTTTCAACCGGGGAGCTGTTTTTT. Protein: CASSVDLSTGELFF. Drawing the rest from reference TRBV9 and TRBJ2-2, the complete variable domain is DSGVTQTPKHLITATGQRVTLRCSPRSGDLSVYWYQQSLDQGLQFLIQYYNGEERAKGNILERFSAQQFPDLHSELNLSSLELGDSALYFCASSVDLSTGELFFGEGSRLTVL.

This clone was counted only a few times. This chain uses TRBV6-5 with TRBJ1-1, with a weak D call TRBD1 (5 bases). With 4 bases removed from V and 8 bases from J, the gap between germline ends came to 14 bases. CDR1 and CDR2 from the germline V gene are MNHEY and SVGAGI. The length of the CDR3 is 13 residues. Here the CDR3 reads CASSSPWTLEAFF. The CDR3 DNA reads TGTGCCAGCAGTTCGCCATGGACACTGGAAGCTTTCTTT.

The genes are TRBV5-1 and TRBJ2-3, with a possible D match to TRBD2 (6 bases). Germline assignment: CDR1 SGHRS and CDR2 YFSETQ. The CDR3 runs to 17 residues. Trimming pared 2 bases from V and 5 bases from J, leaving 21 bases between. The CDR3 bases are TGCGCCAGCAGCTTTCAACCTATGGCTAGCGCTGGAGATACGCAGTATTTT. This translates into CASSFQPMASAGDTQYF. Drawing the rest from reference TRBV5-1 and TRBJ2-3, the complete variable domain is KAGVTQTPRYLIKTRGQQVTLSCSPISGHRSVSWYQQTPGQGLQFLFEYFSETQRNKGNFPGRFSGRQFSNSRSEMNVSTLELGDSALYLCASSFQPMASAGDTQYFGPGTRLTVL.

The chain combines TRBV4-3 with TRBJ2-7; D uncertain. The germline gives CDR1 LGHNA, CDR2 YSLEER. This CDR3 has 14 amino acids. V was pared by 0 bases and J by 7 bases, with 13 bases between. CDR3 residues: CASSQDFRFGEQYF. In DNA, the CDR3 is TGCGCCAGCAGCCAAGATTTCCGTTTCGGGGAGCAGTACTTC.

The chain links TRBV7-3 to TRBJ2-1; D perhaps matches TRBD2 (6 bases). Germline CDR1 is SGHTA and CDR2 is FQGTGA. CDR3 length equals 17 residues. Trimming took 2 bases from V and 6 from J, leaving 20 bases between them. The CDR3 loop is CASSLGFSGSPPNEQFF. CDR3 DNA: TGTGCCAGCAGCTTAGGCTTTAGCGGCTCACCTCCCAATGAGCAGTTCTTC. The full variable domain, completed using reference TRBV7-3 and TRBJ2-1, is GAGVSQTPSNKVTEKGKYVELRCDPISGHTALYWYRQSLGQGPEFLIYFQGTGAADDSGLPNDRFFAVRPEGSVSTLKIQRTERGDSAVYLCASSLGFSGSPPNEQFFGPGTRLTVL.

The V and J genes are TRBV14 and TRBJ2-6, with no clear D. Germline CDR1 and CDR2: SGHDN and FVKESK. The CDR3 is 19 amino acids. Trimming left V 5 bases short and J 0 bases short, with 20 bases between. The CDR3 DNA reads TGTGCCAGCAGCTTCGTTCCTGCCGAATCGAACTCTGGGGCCAACGTCCTGACTTTC. As protein: CASSFVPAESNSGANVLTF.

The J gene is TRBJ1-1, the V gene TRBV10-3; 12 bases are shared with TRBD1. V was pared by 6 bases and J by 5 bases, with 7 bases of the junction left unmatched. The CDR3 sequence is 15 residues long. The germline CDR1 and CDR2 sequences are ENHRY and SYGVKD. CDR3: CAIRGQGAVGTEAFF. CDR3 in DNA: TGTGCCATCAGGGGACAGGGGGCGGTGGGAACTGAAGCTTTCTTT.

The V call is TRBV10-3, the J call TRBJ1-5; 7 positions agree with TRBD1. The germline V gene has CDR1 ENHRY and CDR2 SYGVKD. This CDR3 has 17 residues. J lost 5 bases, V lost 0 bases, and 10 bases had no gene match. In nucleotides, the CDR3 is TGTGCCATCAGTGAGTCGCGGTATAGGGGGACAGATCAGCCCCAGCATTTT. This sequence encodes CAISESRYRGTDQPQHF.

This chain connects TRBV7-3 to TRBJ2-3, with 14 bases aligning to TRBD2. CDR1 and CDR2 from the germline V gene are SGHTA and FQGTGA. The CDR3 sequence is 16 residues long. The V and J ends lost 1 base and 9 bases, in that order; junction bases with no gene match: 6. The CDR3, as DNA: TGTGCCAGCAGCTTAATCGGACTAGCGGGAGGTCAGACGCAGTATTTT. It yields the protein CASSLIGLAGGQTQYF.

Concerning this clone itself: Distinct nucleotide sequences in the sample also encode this CDR3. The genes are TRBV7-3 and TRBJ2-7; D gene ambiguous. The CDR3 sequence is 13 residues long. Germline CDR1 reads SGHTA; CDR2 reads FQGTGA. V was cut by 2 bases and J by 0 bases, with 5 bases left in between. CDR3 protein: CASSLLASYEQYF. The CDR3 bases are TGTGCCAGCAGCTTACTGGCCTCCTACGAGCAGTACTTC.